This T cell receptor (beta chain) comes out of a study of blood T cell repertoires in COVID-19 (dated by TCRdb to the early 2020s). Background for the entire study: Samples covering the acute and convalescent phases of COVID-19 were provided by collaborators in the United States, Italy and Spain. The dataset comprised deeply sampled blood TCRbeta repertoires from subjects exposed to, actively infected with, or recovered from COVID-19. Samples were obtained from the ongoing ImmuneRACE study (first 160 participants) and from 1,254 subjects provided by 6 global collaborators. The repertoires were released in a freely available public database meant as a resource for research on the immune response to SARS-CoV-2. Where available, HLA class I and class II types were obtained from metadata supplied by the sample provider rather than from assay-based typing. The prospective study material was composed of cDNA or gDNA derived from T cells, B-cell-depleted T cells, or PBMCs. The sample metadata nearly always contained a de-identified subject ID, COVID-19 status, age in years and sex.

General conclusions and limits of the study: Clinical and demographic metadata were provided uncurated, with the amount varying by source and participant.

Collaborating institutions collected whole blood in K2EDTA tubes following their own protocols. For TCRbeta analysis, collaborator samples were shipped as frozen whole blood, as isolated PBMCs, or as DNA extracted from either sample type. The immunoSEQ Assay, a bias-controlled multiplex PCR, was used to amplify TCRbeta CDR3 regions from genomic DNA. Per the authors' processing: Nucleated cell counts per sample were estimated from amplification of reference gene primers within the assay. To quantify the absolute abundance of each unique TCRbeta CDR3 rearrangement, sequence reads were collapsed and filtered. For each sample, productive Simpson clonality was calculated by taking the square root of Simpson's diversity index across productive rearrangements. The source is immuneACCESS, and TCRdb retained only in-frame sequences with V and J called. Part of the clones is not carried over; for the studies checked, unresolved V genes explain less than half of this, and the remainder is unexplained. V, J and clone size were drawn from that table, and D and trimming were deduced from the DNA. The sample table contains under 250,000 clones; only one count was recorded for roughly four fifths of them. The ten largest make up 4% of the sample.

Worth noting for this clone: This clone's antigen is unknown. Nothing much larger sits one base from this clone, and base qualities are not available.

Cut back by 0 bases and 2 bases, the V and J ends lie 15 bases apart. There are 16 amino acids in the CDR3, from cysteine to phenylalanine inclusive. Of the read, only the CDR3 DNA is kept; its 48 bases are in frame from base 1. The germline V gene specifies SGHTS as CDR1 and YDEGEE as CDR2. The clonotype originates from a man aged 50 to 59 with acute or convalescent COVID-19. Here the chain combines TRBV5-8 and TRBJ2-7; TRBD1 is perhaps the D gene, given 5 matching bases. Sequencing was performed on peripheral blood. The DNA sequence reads TGTGCCAGCAGCTTGGACCCAGGGTATGGGCCCTACGAGCAGTACTTC. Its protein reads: CASSLDPGYGPYEQYF.